This record concerns one TCR beta chain sequence. The antigen is unknown. The data originate from a study of post-analysis software for immune sequencing data. Across the whole study: Disease courses included relapsing-remitting, secondary progressive and progressive-relapsing multiple sclerosis. Findings of the study overall: When the samples were clustered directly with F measure, those that had been prepared in the same batch showed strong co-clustering. Multiple sclerosis was associated with a significant reduction in normalized Chao1 diversity relative to controls. Roughly five TRBV segments appeared more often in patients than in controls, and TRBV5-6, TRBV5-1 and TRBV20-1 were among these.

J gave up 4 bases and V 2 bases, and 9 bases lay outside the gene matches. The CDR3 length is 15 residues. CDR1 SGHDT and CDR2 YYEEEE come from the germline V gene. Prepared TCR beta cDNA libraries contained unique molecular identifiers. Between about 0.9 and 11 million T cells gave rise to some 490,000 cDNA molecules. TCRdb analysed the PCR reads with MiXCR anew, one entry per CDR3 protein. Of roughly 800,000 distinct CDR3 sequences listed, 53% were seen once; the top ten hold approximately 4.5%. The TCR sequence derives from a girl under 18 with multiple sclerosis. The chain uses TRBV5-6 and TRBJ2-7; TRBD1 matches at 7 bases. Sequencing was done on a sample of blood. The CDR3 reads CASSLDPGTDYEQYF. CDR3 coding DNA: TGTGCCAGCAGCTTAGATCCCGGGACAGATTACGAGCAGTACTTC.